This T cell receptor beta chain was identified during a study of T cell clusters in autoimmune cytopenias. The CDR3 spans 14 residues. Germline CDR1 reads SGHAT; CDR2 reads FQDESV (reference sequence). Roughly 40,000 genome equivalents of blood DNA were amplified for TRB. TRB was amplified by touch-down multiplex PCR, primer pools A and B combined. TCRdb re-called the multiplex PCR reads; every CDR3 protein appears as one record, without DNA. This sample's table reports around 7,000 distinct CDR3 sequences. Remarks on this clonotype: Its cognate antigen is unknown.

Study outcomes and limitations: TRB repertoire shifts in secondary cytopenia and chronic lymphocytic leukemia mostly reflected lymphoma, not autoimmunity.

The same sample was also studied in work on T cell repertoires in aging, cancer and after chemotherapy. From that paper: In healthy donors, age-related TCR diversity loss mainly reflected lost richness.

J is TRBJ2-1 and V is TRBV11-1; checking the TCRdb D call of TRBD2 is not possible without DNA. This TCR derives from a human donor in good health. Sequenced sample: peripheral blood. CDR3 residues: CASSSGTSNNEQFF.